This T cell receptor (beta chain) was retrieved from a study of blood T cell repertoires in COVID-19. Study information: The cDNA or gDNA used as material had been derived from T cells, B-cell-depleted T cells, or PBMCs.

The assay was immunoSEQ multiplex PCR, and TCRdb's table has in-frame clones only and misses some. Here the sample spans around 300,000 clones, approximately 90% being singletons. The CDR3 sequence is 15 residues long. With 6 bases clipped from V and 2 bases from J, the junction kept 4 bases outside the gene matches. Germline loops: CDR1 LGHDT, CDR2 YNNKEL (reference sequence). Grouping used clinical history reported by participants in a survey and questionnaire. Sequencing was performed on PBMCs or T cells enriched from blood (not recorded which). This clonotype was obtained from a woman aged 18-29 years who had recovered from COVID-19. V is TRBV3-1 (or the pseudogene TRBV3-2) and J is TRBJ2-6; 7 nucleotides line up with TRBD1. Here the CDR3 DNA reads TGTGCCAGCAGGCACAGGGGAGCTGGGGCCAACGTCCTGACTTTC. As protein: CASRHRGAGANVLTF.